These 20 T cell receptor beta chains were all obtained from the same sample, sequenced in a study of identical twins' blood T cells. TCRdb re-derived calls from the 5' RACE reads in MiXCR, one entry per CDR3 protein. This sample yields around 380,000 distinct CDR3 sequences, of which more than 25% are seen a single time; roughly 6.1% belongs to the top ten. The sequenced sample was PBMCs. The receptor source for this set is a woman aged 18 to 55 in good health.

This rearrangement joins TRBV5-8 to TRBJ1-2, with a tentative D call TRBD1 (5 bases). Germline CDR1 is SGHTS and CDR2 is YDEGEE. V lost 4 bases and J lost 0, with 16 bases in between. The CDR3 loop spans 16 amino acids. The CDR3 region is CASSPRGDRANYGYTF. DNA of the CDR3: TGTGCCAGCAGCCCACGGGGGGACCGAGCTAACTATGGCTACACCTTC.

The chain links TRBV2 to TRBJ2-1; D might be TRBD2 (6 bases). V lost 11 bases, J lost 3 bases, and 14 bases lay in between. The CDR3 loop spans 13 amino acids. Germline V gene sequence: CDR1 SNHLY, CDR2 FYNNEI. CDR3 sequence reads: CAGRDSYYNEQFF. The CDR3 region has the DNA TGTGCCGGCCGGGACTCCTACTACAATGAGCAGTTCTTC.

A word on this clonotype: A single base separates this from a much larger clone, so it may be a read error. The conserved phenylalanine or tryptophan is not found at the CDR3 terminus, so this likely reflects a read error. V and J are TRBV4-2 and TRBJ1-2; TRBD1 aligns across 9 bases. The CDR3 is 14 amino acids. J lost 5 bases, V lost 4 bases, and 5 bases had no gene match. Germline CDR1 LGHNA, CDR2 YNFKEQ. CDR3 nucleotides: TGTGCCAGCAGCCCGAGACAGGGGGTTTATGGCTACACCCTC. Translation: CASSPRQGVYGYTL.

This clonotype was counted between two and nine times. The V call is TRBV2, the J call TRBJ1-4, with 7 positions matching TRBD1. The junction had 5 bases not matched to a gene; V was cut back by 5 bases and J by 8 bases. This CDR3 region has 13 residues. Germline V gene sequence: CDR1 SNHLY, CDR2 FYNNEI. In DNA, the CDR3 is TGTGCCAGCAGTAGGGACAGTCGGGAAAAACTGTTTTTT. It is translated as CASSRDSREKLFF.

This clonotype has just a few counts. V is TRBV29-1 and J is TRBJ2-2; D not certain. V lost 4 bases, J lost 1 base, and 4 bases lay in between. CDR3 length: 12 amino acids. Germline CDR1 and CDR2: SQVTM and ANQGSEA. In DNA form, the CDR3 reads TGCAGCGTTGTAGGGAACACCGGGGAGCTGTTTTTT. Protein sequence: CSVVGNTGELFF.

The CDR3 region has the DNA TGTGCCAGCAGCGAGTATACAGGGACCGGGGAGCTGTTTTTT. Protein: CASSEYTGTGELFF. The genes are TRBV9 and TRBJ2-2, with a possible D match to TRBD1 (6 bases). Germline loops: CDR1 SGDLS, CDR2 YYNGEE. The V end lost 3 bases, the J end lost 5 bases, and 11 bases lay between the germline ends. The CDR3 has 14 amino acids.

Details on this clonotype: A read error is possible here, since a much larger clone lies one base away. CDR3 sequence: CASSQDASNTEAFF. CDR3 in DNA: TGTGCCAGCAGCCAGGACGCCTCGAACACTGAAGCTTTCTTT. The chain has TRBV7-9 and TRBJ1-1; D gene unclear. Trimming left V 5 bases short and J 1 base short, with 11 bases between. Germline values: CDR1 SEHNR, CDR2 FQNEAQ (reference sequence). This CDR3 spans 14 amino acids.

V and J are TRBV2 and TRBJ1-5; 7 nucleotides match TRBD1. This CDR3 spans 14 amino acids. The germline gives CDR1 SNHLY, CDR2 FYNNEI. With 6 bases clipped from V and 4 bases from J, the junction kept 6 bases outside the gene matches. This CDR3 reads CASSPQGYNQPQHF. CDR3 DNA: TGTGCCAGCAGCCCACAGGGGTATAATCAGCCCCAGCATTTT.

The rearrangement links TRBV5-1 to TRBJ1-4; the match to TRBD1 covers 9 bases. CDR3 length equals 14 residues. The V segment lost 4 bases and the J segment 5 bases; nucleotides outside the gene matches: 3. Per germline, CDR1 SGHRS and CDR2 YFSETQ. The CDR3 coding sequence is TGCGCCAGCAGCATTGGACAGGGGAATGAAAAACTGTTTTTT. Translated: CASSIGQGNEKLFF.

This clonotype was detected many times. This chain joins TRBV2 and TRBJ1-5; D gene ambiguous. V gave up 2 bases and J gave up 4 bases, with 9 bases separating them. The CDR3 spans 14 residues. Germline CDR1 is SNHLY and CDR2 is FYNNEI. Written as DNA, the CDR3 is TGTGCCAGCAGTGAACGGCAAGAGAATCAGCCCCAGCATTTT. Residues: CASSERQENQPQHF. Drawing the rest from reference TRBV2 and TRBJ1-5, the complete variable domain is EPEVTQTPSHQVTQMGQEVILRCVPISNHLYFYWYRQILGQKVEFLVSFYNNEISEKSEIFDDQFSVERPDGSNFTLKIRSTKLEDSAMYFCASSERQENQPQHFGDGTRLSIL.

There are a few counts of this clonotype. This chain links TRBV6-2 or TRBV6-3 with TRBJ2-2; TRBD1 might be the D (6 bases). Trimming shortened V by 11 bases and J by 7 bases, and 20 bases separated the two germline ends. This CDR3 contains 14 residues. Germline V gene lookup returns CDR1 MNHEY and CDR2 SVGEGT. CDR3 region: CAARIQGTGGELFF. DNA for the CDR3: TGTGCCGCTCGGATACAGGGAACGGGCGGGGAGCTGTTTTTT.

This chain connects TRBV14 to TRBJ1-1; D gene ambiguous. The CDR3 totals 14 residues. V was clipped by 4 bases and J by 2 bases, with 11 bases between them. The V gene's germline CDR1 is SGHDN and CDR2 FVKESK. The DNA for the CDR3 is TGTGCCAGCAGCCCCCGGAGAGGAAACACTGAAGCTTTCTTT. It specifies CASSPRRGNTEAFF.

Comments on this clonotype: At one of its ends the junction is not consistent with the germline gene, which may arise from a read error. This chain connects TRBV2 to TRBJ2-2; the match to TRBD2 covers 10 bases. Germline assignment: CDR1 SNHLY and CDR2 FYNNEI. There are 15 residues in the CDR3. The CDR3 DNA follows: TGTACCAGCAGTGATGTGGGACTAGCGTCCGGGGAGCTGTTTTTT. Translated, it gives CTSSDVGLASGELFF.

This clonotype turned up a few times. The chain employs TRBV18 and TRBJ2-7, with D perhaps matching TRBD2 (6 bases). The germline V and J ends were trimmed by 5 bases and 0 bases, with 14 bases remaining between them. The V gene's germline CDR1 is KGHSH and CDR2 LQKENI. The CDR3 length is 15 residues. The CDR3 DNA reads TGTGCCAGCTCAGCTCCCGGGACTTCCTCCTACGAGCAGTACTTC. Translation gives CASSAPGTSSYEQYF.

The chain links TRBV20-1 to TRBJ2-2; 8 nucleotides match TRBD1. Germline V CDR1 and CDR2: DFQATT, SNEGSKA (reference sequence). CDR3 length: 16 residues. Losses at the gene ends were 0 bases for V and 3 bases for J; bases not matched to a gene: 6. The CDR3 region has the DNA TGCAGTGCTAGAGATGGAGGCAGGGGGCACACCGGGGAGCTGTTTTTT. Encoded protein: CSARDGGRGHTGELFF.

Only a few counts were recorded for this clonotype. The rearrangement joins TRBV12-3 or TRBV12-4 to TRBJ2-1, with 7 bases fitting TRBD2. The CDR3 consists of 15 residues. The V segment lost 2 bases and the J segment 7 bases; nucleotides outside the gene matches: 8. As DNA, the CDR3 is TGTGCCAGCAGTTTAAAGGGCGGGAGTAAGAATGAGCAGTTCTTC. It encodes CASSLKGGSKNEQFF.

This chain uses TRBV19 with TRBJ2-3; TRBD1 matches at 9 bases. Germline V lookup: CDR1 LNHDA, CDR2 SQIVND (reference sequence). The CDR3 extends over 15 amino acids. With 5 bases clipped from V and 4 bases from J, the junction kept 7 bases outside the gene matches. The CDR3: CASSHDRTGADTQYF. CDR3 DNA sequence: TGTGCCAGTAGTCATGACCGGACAGGGGCAGATACGCAGTATTTT.

Note on this clonotype: The junction departs from the called germline gene at one end, perhaps through a read error. CDR3 in DNA: TGTGCCAGCAGTTTATGGGGACGGAATTATGGCTACGCCTTC. Translation: CASSLWGRNYGYAF. The rearrangement links TRBV12-3 or TRBV12-4 to TRBJ1-2; D possibly corresponds to TRBD1 (5 bases). CDR3 size: 14 residues.

The chain joins TRBV5-1 to TRBJ1-6; D remains unclear. The V end lost 0 bases, the J end lost 8 bases, and 6 bases lay between the germline ends. Germline CDR1 SGHRS, CDR2 YFSETQ. The CDR3 extends over 13 amino acids. This CDR3 is CASSLAFHSPLHF. CDR3 bases: TGCGCCAGCAGCTTGGCTTTCCATTCACCCCTCCACTTT.

This chain uses TRBV4-3 with TRBJ2-3; 9 bases are shared with TRBD1. This CDR3 is built from 16 residues. CDR1 and CDR2 from the germline V gene are LGHNA and YSLEER. Losses at the gene ends were 3 bases for V and 5 bases for J; bases not matched to a gene: 9. CDR3 region: CASSHGPGQGIDTQYF. The CDR3 DNA reads as TGCGCCAGCAGCCATGGTCCGGGACAGGGAATAGATACGCAGTATTTT.